This entry describes one TCR beta chain. Its antigen is not known. This entry belongs to a study of CD8 T cell repertoires and HIV-1 epitope variants. The overall study: Enriched T cells were co-cultured with equal numbers of autologous T cell-negative antigen-presenting cells. 1M T cells were kept uncultured as a baseline. Findings and limits, study-wide: About nine TCR beta clonotypes were antigen-specific, five or six apparently recognizing autologous or escape variants. Beta chains alone show antigen proliferation, not cytokine profile or function.

Some clones are missing from TCRdb's copy, which holds only in-frame ones; the method was immunoSEQ multiplex PCR. This sample carries about 5,100 clones, 66% of them seen once, and the ten largest clones take around 45%. Germline V lookup: CDR1 WSHSY, CDR2 SAAADI. V gave up 0 bases and J gave up 2 bases; unmatched junction bases: 3. The CDR3 has 16 residues. The sequence came from a male donor with HIV. The genes are TRBV10-2 and TRBJ2-5; 10 bases align to TRBD2. The specimen sequenced was cultured CD8+ T cells derived from PBMCs. The CDR3 DNA reads as TGCGCCAGCAGTGAGTCGGTTAGCGGGGGGCAAGAGACCCAGTACTTC. This codes for CASSESVSGGQETQYF.